These 10 T cell receptor beta chains share one sample of origin, sequenced in a study of early T cells in non-severe SARS-CoV-2 infection. TCRdb reprocessed the 5' RACE reads with MiXCR, giving one entry per CDR3 protein. This sample has about 50,000 distinct CDR3 sequences, with more than 9% found just once. Sequencing was done on a sample of whole blood. Receptor source: an adult who was a healthcare worker with PCR-confirmed SARS-CoV-2 infection or an uninfected control (not recorded which).

V gene TRBV14 combines with J gene TRBJ2-3; no clear D. Germline CDR1 reads SGHDN; CDR2 reads FVKESK. This CDR3 is built from 16 residues. V gave up 0 bases and J gave up 2 bases, with 12 bases separating them. CDR3 region: CASSQDDGYITDTQYF. The CDR3 nucleotides are TGTGCCAGCAGCCAAGATGATGGGTACATCACAGATACGCAGTATTTT.

This clonotype was seen a handful of times. The V call is TRBV5-1, the J call TRBJ2-3; TRBD2 matches 8 bases. The CDR3 has 16 amino acids. Germline lookup yields CDR1 SGHRS and CDR2 YFSETQ. The trim removed 3 bases at V and 1 base at J, leaving 7 bases unmatched. The CDR3 region is CASSSGAGGGTDTQYF. In DNA, the CDR3 is TGCGCCAGCAGCTCGGGTGCGGGAGGAGGCACAGATACGCAGTATTTT.

This clonotype was found many times. CDR3 loop: CASRGRGVSPHEQYF. CDR3 DNA: TGTGCCAGCCGAGGAAGGGGAGTAAGTCCCCACGAGCAGTACTTC. The chain joins TRBV27 to TRBJ2-7; TRBD1 or TRBD2 may be the D gene (5 bases each). V was pared by 8 bases and J by 5 bases, with 22 bases between. The CDR3 sequence is 15 residues long. Germline V gene lookup returns CDR1 MNHEY and CDR2 SMNVEV (reference sequence).

Ten or more counts support this clonotype. The chain combines TRBV5-1 with TRBJ2-7; 11 bases match TRBD1. From germline, CDR1 is SGHRS and CDR2 YFSETQ. CDR3 length: 15 residues. Trimming at V came to 1 base and at J to 4 bases, leaving 4 bases not matched to a gene. CDR3 in amino acids: CASSLSGTGGYEQYF. CDR3 nucleotide sequence: TGCGCCAGCAGCTTGAGTGGGACAGGGGGTTACGAGCAGTACTTC.

This clonotype was picked up many times. The V call is TRBV5-6, the J call TRBJ1-4, with TRBD1 identical over 8 bases. Germline V CDR1 and CDR2: SGHDT, YYEEEE. The trim removed 5 bases at V and 4 bases at J, leaving 4 bases unmatched. CDR3 size: 14 residues. The DNA for the CDR3 is TGTGCCAGCAGTTTCGACAGGGGTAATGAAAAACTGTTTTTT. The encoded protein is CASSFDRGNEKLFF. Full variable domain (outside the CDR3, taken from reference TRBV5-6 and TRBJ1-4): DAGVTQSPTHLIKTRGQQVTLRCSPKSGHDTVSWYQQALGQGPQFIFQYYEEEERQRGNFPDRFSGHQFPNYSSELNVNALLLGDSALYLCASSFDRGNEKLFFGSGTQLSVL.

This clonotype occurred a few times. V is TRBV15 and J is TRBJ2-1; D is possibly TRBD2 (6 bases). From germline, CDR1 is LNHNV and CDR2 YYDKDF (reference sequence). CDR3 length equals 16 residues. The ends were cut back, 4 bases at V and 6 bases at J, with 19 bases in the middle. The chain's CDR3 is CATSTPSRDGGNEQFF. CDR3 in DNA: TGTGCCACCAGCACCCCTTCGCGGGACGGGGGCAATGAGCAGTTCTTC.

J is TRBJ2-1 and V is TRBV29-1; 12 bases match TRBD2. The V gene end was trimmed by 4 bases and the J gene end by 6 bases; junction bases not matched to a gene: 4. Germline CDR1 is SQVTM and CDR2 is ANQGSEA. The CDR3 is 14 residues long. The CDR3 nucleotides are TGCAGCGTTGCGACTAGCGGGGGAACCAATGAGCAGTTCTTC. It codes for CSVATSGGTNEQFF.

This clonotype was counted many times. The chain links TRBV11-3 to TRBJ2-1, with TRBD2 matching 11 bases. This CDR3 contains 19 residues. V lost 1 base and J lost 6; bases outside the gene matches: 14. Germline loops: CDR1 SGHNT, CDR2 YENEEA. The CDR3 region has the DNA TGTGCCAGCAGCTTAGGATTAGCGGGAGGGCCAAGGCAGTCCAATGAGCAGTTCTTC. Protein sequence: CASSLGLAGGPRQSNEQFF.

This clonotype has just a few counts. The genes are TRBV28 and TRBJ1-2, with no clear D. Between the trimmed V and J ends, which lost 6 bases and 2 bases, there was a span of 13 bases. This CDR3 comprises 14 residues. CDR1 MDHEN and CDR2 SYDVKM come from the germline V gene. This CDR3 is CASSSPGGNYGYTF. The CDR3 coding sequence is TGTGCCAGCAGCTCCCCGGGCGGCAACTATGGCTACACCTTC.

The chain is built from TRBV9 and TRBJ2-1; tentative D call: TRBD1 (5 bases). CDR3 size: 15 residues. The V end was cut by 4 bases, the J end by 7 bases, with 18 bases between. Germline CDR1 SGDLS, CDR2 YYNGEE. The CDR3 sequence: CASSPRNLGHNEQFF. DNA for the CDR3: TGTGCCAGCAGCCCCCGGAACCTGGGGCATAATGAGCAGTTCTTC.